One and the same sample provided the 30 T cell receptor beta chains below, sequenced in a study of identical twins. TCRdb ran MiXCR on the 5' RACE reads and lists one entry per CDR3 protein. The table lists roughly 700,000 distinct CDR3 sequences, approximately 9% of them singletons. This sample was shared with a second study, whose subject was yellow fever vaccine responses in identical twins.

The material sequenced was PBMCs. The receptors here all came from a woman between 18 and 29 years old in good health.

There are a few counts of this clonotype. CDR3 amino acids: CASSFWVGGAAEQFF. CDR3 DNA: TGTGCCAGCAGCTTTTGGGTCGGGGGGGCCGCTGAGCAGTTCTTC. This rearrangement joins TRBV5-6 to TRBJ2-1, with 8 bases lining up with TRBD2. This CDR3 is 15 amino acids long. Trimming cost V 2 bases and J 9 bases; bases outside gene matches: 10. Looked up from germline, CDR1 is SGHDT and CDR2 is YYEEEE. Combining the CDR3 with reference TRBV5-6 and TRBJ2-1 gives the whole variable domain DAGVTQSPTHLIKTRGQQVTLRCSPKSGHDTVSWYQQALGQGPQFIFQYYEEEERQRGNFPDRFSGHQFPNYSSELNVNALLLGDSALYLCASSFWVGGAAEQFFGPGTRLTVL.

The genes are TRBV3-1 and TRBJ2-7; no firm D call. The CDR3 runs to 15 residues. Germline lookup yields CDR1 LGHDT and CDR2 YNNKEL (reference sequence). Trimming pared 1 base from V and 0 bases from J, leaving 10 bases between. The CDR3 reads CASSQARRSSYEQYF. The CDR3 DNA reads as TGTGCCAGCAGCCAAGCGAGGCGGAGCTCCTACGAGCAGTACTTC.

This clonotype was picked up a small number of times. This CDR3 is CASSLRGTFHNEQFF. The CDR3 DNA reads TGTGCCAGCAGCTTGCGGGGGACTTTTCACAATGAGCAGTTCTTC. V usage is TRBV5-5 and J usage is TRBJ2-1, with TRBD2 as a possible D gene (6 bases). Germline loops: CDR1 SGHKS, CDR2 YYEKEE (reference sequence). The CDR3 covers 15 residues. V was shortened by 1 base and J by 5 bases, with 13 bases between the two germline ends.

This clonotype came up once. The J gene is TRBJ1-1, the V gene TRBV2; D gene ambiguous. The CDR3 is 18 residues long. V was shortened by 4 bases and J by 1 base, with 22 bases between the two germline ends. From germline, CDR1 is SNHLY and CDR2 FYNNEI. CDR3 protein: CASSGDPGAVSGNTEAFF. Here the CDR3 DNA reads TGTGCCAGCAGTGGGGATCCCGGAGCGGTCAGCGGGAACACTGAAGCTTTCTTT. Supplemented by reference TRBV2 and TRBJ1-1, the full variable domain reads EPEVTQTPSHQVTQMGQEVILRCVPISNHLYFYWYRQILGQKVEFLVSFYNNEISEKSEIFDDQFSVERPDGSNFTLKIRSTKLEDSAMYFCASSGDPGAVSGNTEAFFGQGTRLTVV.

About this clonotype itself: Since a much larger clone is just one base distant, this may be a read error. The chain is built from TRBV4-3 and TRBJ2-5; TRBD1 matches 8 bases. CDR3 length: 18 residues. Trimming removed 4 bases from V and 5 bases from J; junction bases left unmatched: 18. Germline V gives CDR1 LGHNA, CDR2 YSLEER. DNA of the CDR3: TGCGCCAGCAGCCGAAATAATCCGGCCAGGGGGCGCAGGGAGACCCAGTACTTC. Its protein product is CASSRNNPARGRRETQYF.

This clonotype was seen at least ten times. The J gene is TRBJ1-1, the V gene TRBV20-1, with a possible D match to TRBD1 (6 bases). The CDR3 contains 14 residues. Germline assignment: CDR1 DFQATT and CDR2 SNEGSKA (reference sequence). V lost 0 bases, J lost 6 bases, and 14 bases lay in between. CDR3 in amino acids: CSAREGTGAAEAFF. In nucleotides, the CDR3 is TGCAGTGCTAGAGAGGGAACGGGGGCCGCTGAAGCTTTCTTT.

This clonotype showed up many times. This rearrangement joins TRBV3-1 to TRBJ2-3, with D unresolved. The V and J ends lost 4 bases and 3 bases respectively, with 17 bases between them. The CDR3 covers 16 residues. Per the germline V gene, CDR1 is LGHDT and CDR2 is YNNKEL (reference sequence). CDR3 DNA: TGTGCCAGCAGCCGTAGGACCCCAGCTATTACAGATACGCAGTATTTT. Protein sequence: CASSRRTPAITDTQYF.

V is TRBV7-2 and J is TRBJ2-5; 12 nucleotides line up with TRBD1. Trimming cost V 6 bases and J 5 bases; bases outside gene matches: 10. The CDR3 spans 16 residues. The germline V gene has CDR1 SGHTA and CDR2 FQGNSA. This CDR3 is CASSRPGTGGRETQYF. CDR3 coding DNA: TGTGCCAGCAGTCGGCCAGGGACAGGGGGCCGGGAGACCCAGTACTTC. Using reference TRBV7-2 and TRBJ2-5 for the parts outside the CDR3, the full variable domain is GAGVSQSPSNKVTEKGKDVELRCDPISGHTALYWYRQSLGQGLEFLIYFQGNSAPDKSGLPSDRFSAERTGGSVSTLTIQRTQQEDSAVYLCASSRPGTGGRETQYFGPGTRLLVL.

This clonotype was seen a few times. The rearrangement uses TRBV28 and TRBJ2-1, with 9 bases fitting TRBD2. V was clipped by 6 bases and J by 12 bases; unmatched bases: 6. CDR3 length equals 12 residues. Germline-derived CDR1 and CDR2 are MDHEN and SYDVKM. CDR3 in amino acids: CASRPTSGRQFF. The CDR3 coding sequence is TGTGCCAGCAGACCGACTAGCGGACGGCAGTTCTTC.

This clonotype was seen at least ten times. The germline gene is not matched at one end of the junction; a read error may be the cause. This chain links TRBV12-5 with TRBJ2-7, with D hard to call. The CDR3 loop spans 12 amino acids. Germline V gene data show CDR1 as LGHNT and CDR2 as FRNRAP. The chain's CDR3 is CASGPGDRPQHF. DNA for the CDR3: TGTGCTAGTGGCCCCGGTGATCGCCCTCAGCACTTC.

V gene TRBV9 combines with J gene TRBJ2-1; 10 bases agree with TRBD2. Germline loops: CDR1 SGDLS, CDR2 YYNGEE. J was trimmed by 6 bases and V by 3 bases; bases with no gene match: 6. The CDR3 is 15 amino acids. Here the CDR3 DNA reads TGTGCCAGCAGCGGGAGCGGGGGGGCCGGCAATGAGCAGTTCTTC. The encoded protein is CASSGSGGAGNEQFF. Combining the CDR3 with reference TRBV9 and TRBJ2-1 gives the whole variable domain DSGVTQTPKHLITATGQRVTLRCSPRSGDLSVYWYQQSLDQGLQFLIQYYNGEERAKGNILERFSAQQFPDLHSELNLSSLELGDSALYFCASSGSGGAGNEQFFGPGTRLTVL.

The chain uses TRBV20-1 and TRBJ1-1; the D is unclear. The CDR3 is made up of 14 amino acids. V lost 0 bases and J lost 1, with 9 bases in between. Germline V lookup: CDR1 DFQATT, CDR2 SNEGSKA (reference sequence). CDR3 bases: TGCAGTGCTAGAGACCCGGGAGGGAACACTGAAGCTTTCTTT. It specifies CSARDPGGNTEAFF.

This clonotype was recorded many times. In DNA form, the CDR3 reads TGTGCCATCAGTGCCCCAAGCGGGGGGGTAGATACGCAGTATTTT. Protein: CAISAPSGGVDTQYF. This chain uses TRBV10-3 with TRBJ2-3; 10 bases agree with TRBD2. The germline V gene has CDR1 ENHRY and CDR2 SYGVKD. CDR3 size: 15 residues. With 4 bases clipped from V and 5 bases from J, the junction kept 6 bases outside the gene matches.

This clonotype was observed at least ten times. The rearrangement uses TRBV4-3 and TRBJ1-1; D uncertain. The germline V gene encodes CDR1 LGHNA and CDR2 YSLEER. The CDR3 totals 14 residues. V was shortened by 0 bases and J by 3 bases, with 8 bases between the two germline ends. DNA for the CDR3: TGCGCCAGCAGCCAAGAAACAGAGTACACTGAAGCTTTCTTT. The encoded protein is CASSQETEYTEAFF.

This clonotype was found a few times. V gene TRBV9 combines with J gene TRBJ2-3; D is possibly TRBD2 (6 bases). This CDR3 has 14 residues. Germline loops: CDR1 SGDLS, CDR2 YYNGEE. V was trimmed by 2 bases and J by 5 bases, leaving 12 bases between them. The chain's CDR3 is CASSVGGAGDTQYF. CDR3 DNA: TGTGCCAGCAGCGTTGGAGGGGCGGGAGATACGCAGTATTTT. The full variable domain, rest sourced from reference TRBV9 and TRBJ2-3, is DSGVTQTPKHLITATGQRVTLRCSPRSGDLSVYWYQQSLDQGLQFLIQYYNGEERAKGNILERFSAQQFPDLHSELNLSSLELGDSALYFCASSVGGAGDTQYFGPGTRLTVL.

The V call is TRBV11-2, the J call TRBJ2-1, with 8 bases lining up with TRBD2. This CDR3 comprises 15 residues. CDR1 and CDR2 (germline): SGHAT, FQNNGV. Trimming took 1 base from V and 9 from J; bases not matched to a gene: 8. In nucleotides, the CDR3 is TGTGCCAGCAGCTTAGCGGCGGGAGGAGTCGGTGAGCAGTTCTTC. It yields the protein CASSLAAGGVGEQFF.

The chain recombines TRBV2 with TRBJ1-4, with unresolved D. The CDR3 is 15 amino acids. Germline CDR1 is SNHLY and CDR2 is FYNNEI. V lost 5 bases, J lost 11 bases, and 21 bases lay in between. The CDR3 sequence is CASSLRVNTVDKLFF. CDR3 in DNA: TGTGCCAGCAGTTTGAGGGTAAACACCGTAGATAAACTGTTTTTT.

This sequence joins TRBV4-1 and TRBJ2-7, with 11 bases identical to TRBD1. Germline V gives CDR1 MGHRA, CDR2 YSYEKL. The CDR3 is made up of 15 amino acids. V was pared by 3 bases and J by 5 bases, with 6 bases of the junction left unmatched. The CDR3 protein is CASSQTGTGGNEQYF. The CDR3 region has the DNA TGCGCCAGCAGCCAGACCGGGACAGGGGGAAACGAGCAGTACTTC.

In its sample, this clonotype was seen a few times. The V call is TRBV3-1, the J call TRBJ2-1; TRBD2 matches 14 bases. The V gene's germline CDR1 is LGHDT and CDR2 YNNKEL (reference sequence). This CDR3 is built from 16 residues. V was clipped by 0 bases and J by 7 bases; unmatched bases: 2. CDR3 DNA: TGTGCCAGCAGCCAAGATAGGACTAGCGGGGGGAATGAGCAGTTCTTC. Residues: CASSQDRTSGGNEQFF.

The chain carries TRBV29-1 and TRBJ2-1; D perhaps matches TRBD1 (7 bases). CDR3 size: 11 residues. Germline CDR1 reads SQVTM; CDR2 reads ANQGSEA. CDR3 sequence (DNA): TGCAGTCAGGGGGGCGGTAGAGAGCAGTTCTTC. The encoded protein is CSQGGGREQFF.

This clonotype was seen ten or more times. The V call is TRBV5-8, the J call TRBJ2-1; 11 nucleotides line up with TRBD1. J lost 8 bases, V lost 0 bases, and 13 bases had no gene match. Germline V gene sequence: CDR1 SGHTS, CDR2 YDEGEE. The CDR3 is 18 amino acids. The CDR3: CASSLEMPGTGGIDEQFF. Here the CDR3 DNA reads TGTGCCAGCAGCTTGGAGATGCCAGGGACAGGGGGAATCGATGAGCAGTTCTTC. Drawing the rest from reference TRBV5-8 and TRBJ2-1, the complete variable domain is EAGVTQSPTHLIKTRGQQATLRCSPISGHTSVYWYQQALGLGLQFLLWYDEGEERNRGNFPPRFSGRQFPNYSSELNVNALELEDSALYLCASSLEMPGTGGIDEQFFGPGTRLTVL.

There are a few counts of this clonotype. The chain links TRBV25-1 to TRBJ2-5, with unresolved D. The ends were cut back, 3 bases at V and 0 bases at J, with 5 bases in the middle. This CDR3 spans 13 amino acids. The germline CDR1 and CDR2 sequences are MGHDK and SYGVNS. The CDR3 bases are TGTGCCAGCAGTGAGAGTTACCAAGAGACCCAGTACTTC. The encoded protein is CASSESYQETQYF.

The rearrangement uses TRBV12-3 or TRBV12-4 and TRBJ2-5, with D hard to call. V was cut by 6 bases and J by 2 bases, with 10 bases left in between. The CDR3 spans 13 residues. The CDR3: CASSRLIQETQYF. CDR3 DNA: TGTGCCAGCAGCCGGCTGATACAAGAGACCCAGTACTTC.

This clonotype was observed a handful of times. The chain employs TRBV7-2 and TRBJ1-1; tentatively, D is TRBD1 (5 bases). V lost 4 bases and J 0 bases, leaving 12 bases between the germline ends. The CDR3 spans 15 residues. Germline assignment: CDR1 SGHTA and CDR2 FQGNSA. DNA of the CDR3: TGTGCCAGCAGCTGGGGACTGGGGATGAACACTGAAGCTTTCTTT. Encoded protein: CASSWGLGMNTEAFF.

The chain links TRBV7-6 to TRBJ2-1, with 9 positions matching TRBD1. The CDR3 has 17 amino acids. V trimming: 0 bases; J trimming: 8 bases; junction bases outside the gene matches: 11. The germline V gene encodes CDR1 SGHVS and CDR2 FNYEAQ. The CDR3, as DNA: TGTGCCAGCAGCTTAGCGTCCGGGACAGGGCTGGTCTATGAGCAGTTCTTC. Translated, it gives CASSLASGTGLVYEQFF.

The chain joins TRBV10-3 to TRBJ2-7, with 9 bases that match TRBD1. Trimming at V came to 4 bases and at J to 0 bases, leaving 7 bases not matched to a gene. Germline V gene lookup returns CDR1 ENHRY and CDR2 SYGVKD. The CDR3 is 16 amino acids. CDR3 sequence reads: CAISGDRDRVSYEQYF. CDR3 DNA sequence: TGTGCCATCAGTGGGGACCGGGACAGGGTCTCCTACGAGCAGTACTTC.

This chain connects TRBV20-1 to TRBJ2-7; 14 positions match TRBD2. The germline CDR1 and CDR2 sequences are DFQATT and SNEGSKA (reference sequence). The CDR3 contains 16 residues. Trimming removed 5 bases from V and 2 bases from J; junction bases left unmatched: 8. DNA of the CDR3: TGCAGTGCTGGGGGACTAGCGGGAGAGTCCCCCTACGAGCAGTACTTC. This sequence encodes CSAGGLAGESPYEQYF.

The chain combines TRBV6-1 with TRBJ2-7; 9 bases fit TRBD2. Per the germline V gene, CDR1 is MNHNS and CDR2 is SASEGT. The junction had 9 bases not matched to a gene; V was cut back by 6 bases and J by 6 bases. The CDR3 sequence is 14 residues long. CDR3 sequence reads: CASRREGLGGEQYF. CDR3 bases: TGTGCCAGCAGGCGGGAGGGACTGGGGGGCGAGCAGTACTTC.

This rearrangement joins TRBV27 to TRBJ2-3, with 11 bases aligning to TRBD1. Looked up from germline, CDR1 is MNHEY and CDR2 is SMNVEV (reference sequence). The V and J ends lost 5 bases and 6 bases, in that order; junction bases with no gene match: 16. The CDR3 totals 18 residues. CDR3 residues: CASSLRPTGTGGGDTQYF. CDR3 DNA sequence: TGTGCCAGCAGTCTCCGGCCGACTGGGACAGGGGGTGGGGATACGCAGTATTTT.

This sequence joins TRBV4-3 and TRBJ2-7, with D perhaps matching TRBD2 (5 bases). CDR3 length: 13 amino acids. The ends were cut back, 3 bases at V and 2 bases at J, with 8 bases in the middle. Germline-derived CDR1 and CDR2 are LGHNA and YSLEER. CDR3 DNA: TGCGCCAGCAGCCATGGACTCGCCTACGAGCAGTACTTC. Amino acids: CASSHGLAYEQYF.